This is a list of T cell receptor beta chains from one sample in a study of response to subunit inactivated influenza vaccine. TCRdb passed the RT-PCR reads through MiXCR, listing each CDR3 protein once. The sample lists around 190,000 distinct CDR3 sequences, about 10% seen once, with approximately 11% in the top ten. Sequenced here: non-naive T cells sorted from PBMCs, sampled on the day of vaccination. The source of these receptors is a man aged 50-59 years who received an inactivated influenza vaccine. Each CDR3 is given with its conserved first and last residue. The order of the fields is clone size, D gene, J gene, V gene, CDR3 protein, CDR3 DNA. A D gene is named only where the DNA matches it firmly. Some rows mark clone size as missing; the rest say once, few, many or name a class of expanded clone.

>few|TRBD1|TRBJ2-2|TRBV7-9
CASSAPGTGGTGELFF
TGTGCCAGCAGCGCCCCCGGGACAGGGGGCACCGGGGAGCTGTTTTTT
>NA|TRBD2|TRBJ2-1|TRBV20-1
CSATRLAGGYEQFF
TGCAGTGCCACCCGACTAGCGGGAGGGTATGAGCAGTTCTTC
>few|NA|TRBJ2-3|TRBV5-1
CASSPRSRGAADTQYF
TGCGCCAGCAGCCCACGGTCCCGGGGGGCAGCAGATACGCAGTATTTT
>NA|NA|TRBJ2-4|TRBV6-1
CASSQYRGGVQYF
TGTGCCAGCAGCCAATACAGGGGGGGCGTTCAGTACTTC
>few|TRBD1|TRBJ2-5|TRBV2
CASSEQGASETQYF
TGTGCCAGCAGTGAGCAGGGGGCTTCGGAGACCCAGTACTTC
>many|NA|TRBJ1-2|TRBV25-1
CASSDPTLYGYTF
TGTGCCAGCAGTGACCCGACCCTCTATGGCTACACCTTC
>many|NA|TRBJ1-3|TRBV10-3
CAISAVERSGNTIYF
TGTGCCATCAGTGCGGTGGAAAGGTCTGGAAACACCATATATTTT
>NA|NA|TRBJ2-2|TRBV5-1
CASSEGLVNTGELFF
TGCGCCAGCAGTGAGGGACTGGTGAACACCGGGGAGCTGTTTTTT
>many|NA|TRBJ1-6|TRBV5-1
CASSLGSLGTPLHF
TGCGCCAGCAGCCTCGGGTCCCTAGGAACACCCCTCCACTTT
>NA|TRBD1|TRBJ2-7|TRBV30
CAWRPGQAYEQYF
TGTGCCTGGAGGCCGGGACAGGCCTACGAGCAGTACTTC
>many|NA|TRBJ1-6|TRBV12-3/TRBV12-4
CASRQGIYNSPLHF
TGTGCCAGCAGGCAGGGGATCTATAATTCACCCCTCCACTTT
>few|NA|TRBJ2-7|TRBV20-1
CSARAPWGYEQYF
TGCAGTGCTAGGGCTCCCTGGGGCTACGAGCAGTACTTC
>NA|TRBD2|TRBJ2-5|TRBV27
CASSLGAGVETQYF
TGTGCCAGCAGTTTAGGAGCGGGAGTGGAGACCCAGTACTTC
>NA|NA|TRBJ2-4|TRBV18
CASSPDRTIAKNIQYF
TGTGCCAGCTCACCAGACAGGACGATAGCCAAAAACATTCAGTACTTC
>many|TRBD1|TRBJ2-7|TRBV28
CASRTGTAGYAQYF
TGTGCCAGCAGGACCGGGACAGCAGGCTACGCGCAGTACTTC
>few|NA|TRBJ2-1|TRBV28
CASSFSRTVLGEQFF
TGTGCCAGCAGTTTTAGTAGAACCGTTTTAGGTGAGCAGTTCTTC
>NA|TRBD2|TRBJ2-1|TRBV4-1
CASSQERPRGEISYNEQFF
TGCGCCAGCAGCCAAGAGCGTCCCCGGGGGGAGATATCCTACAATGAGCAGTTCTTC
>few|NA|TRBJ1-1|TRBV5-1
CASSFFGGEGTEAFF
TGCGCCAGCAGCTTTTTTGGGGGCGAAGGCACTGAAGCTTTCTTT
>few|NA|TRBJ1-6|TRBV6-1
CASSPRVESPLHF
TGTGCCAGCAGCCCCCGAGTAGAATCACCCCTCCACTTT
>many|TRBD2|TRBJ2-7|TRBV24-1
CATSSSGDTYEQYF
TGTGCCACCAGTTCTAGCGGGGATACCTACGAGCAGTACTTC
>NA|NA|TRBJ2-3|TRBV5-4
CASSSDRGRPDTQYF
TGTGCCAGCAGTTCGGACCGGGGCAGACCGGATACGCAGTATTTT
>NA|TRBD2|TRBJ2-1|TRBV9
CASSLTGGIRDEQFF
TGTGCCAGCAGCTTGACGGGGGGGATTCGTGATGAGCAGTTCTTC
>many|TRBD2|TRBJ2-3|TRBV28
CASSFRPSGSMGTQYF
TGTGCCAGCAGTTTTCGACCTAGCGGGAGTATGGGTACGCAGTATTTT
>few|NA|TRBJ1-2|TRBV19
CASSIVAGGDYGYTF
TGTGCCAGTAGTATAGTCGCCGGTGGCGACTATGGCTACACCTTC
>NA|NA|TRBJ1-2|TRBV4-1
CASSQVPQAIYGYTF
TGCGCCAGCAGCCAAGTGCCACAGGCAATCTATGGCTACACCTTC
>few|NA|TRBJ2-7|TRBV2
CASSEGGYEQYF
TGTGCCAGCAGTGAAGGAGGTTACGAGCAGTACTTC
>NA|NA|TRBJ1-5|TRBV7-2
CASSLIYGDQPQHF
TGTGCCAGCAGCTTGATATATGGGGATCAGCCCCAGCATTTT
>NA|NA|TRBJ2-2|TRBV6-2/TRBV6-3
CAARQGSTGELFF
TGTGCCGCGAGGCAGGGAAGCACCGGGGAGCTGTTTTTT
>many|TRBD2|TRBJ2-5|TRBV3-1
CASSQDLTSAQTQYF
TGTGCCAGCAGCCAAGATCTCACTAGCGCACAGACCCAGTACTTC
>many|NA|TRBJ2-1|TRBV4-2
CASSQGIWSTRTNNEQFF
TGTGCCAGCAGCCAAGGAATTTGGTCGACTAGGACAAACAATGAGCAGTTCTTC
>many|NA|TRBJ2-2|TRBV4-3
CASSWAGTTGELFF
TGCGCCAGCAGCTGGGCGGGGACCACCGGGGAGCTGTTTTTT
>NA|TRBD1|TRBJ1-2|TRBV13
CASSRDDTGGTYGYTF
TGTGCCAGCAGCCGAGACGACACAGGGGGCACCTATGGCTACACCTTC
>few|NA|TRBJ1-1|TRBV4-3
CASSQDLSWNTEAFF
TGCGCCAGCAGCCAAGATCTTTCGTGGAACACTGAAGCTTTCTTT
>few|NA|TRBJ1-4|TRBV20-1
CSAKPPGQLYEKLFF
TGCAGTGCTAAACCCCCGGGACAACTATATGAAAAACTGTTTTTT